Each of the 29 T cell receptor beta chains below was sequenced from the same sample in a study of response to subunit inactivated influenza vaccine. One entry per CDR3 protein results from TCRdb running MiXCR on the RT-PCR reads. Of more than 450,000 distinct CDR3 sequences in the sample, approximately 12% were seen once. The specimen was PBMCs from blood, collected on the day of vaccination. The receptors come from a man aged 50 or older who received an inactivated influenza vaccine.

The gene calls are TRBV19 and TRBJ2-7; possible D gene TRBD2, 6 bases. The CDR3 is 14 amino acids. Trimming stripped 3 bases from V and 3 bases from J, with 12 bases between. CDR1 is LNHDA, CDR2 SQIVND, per germline (reference sequence). The CDR3: CASSMEGGYYEQYF. The CDR3 region has the DNA TGTGCCAGTAGTATGGAGGGCGGCTACTACGAGCAGTACTTC.

Concerning this clonotype itself: A junction boundary mismatches the germline segment, possibly from a read error. V and J are TRBV7-7 and TRBJ2-1; the D gene is possibly TRBD1 (5 bases). The CDR3 has 14 residues. The germline CDR1 and CDR2 sequences are SSHAT and FNYEAQ (reference sequence). CDR3 sequence (DNA): TGTGCTAGCAGCTTAGGGCAGGGTGGCCATGAGCAGTTCTTC. Protein product: CASSLGQGGHEQFF.

This clonotype was detected a few times. The chain has TRBV11-2 and TRBJ2-3; possibly TRBD2 for D (5 bases). This CDR3 has 15 residues. In germline, CDR1 is SGHAT, CDR2 FQNNGV. V lost 3 bases and J lost 1, with 11 bases in between. The CDR3 DNA reads as TGTGCCAGCAGCTTGAGGGTTAGCGGCACAGATACGCAGTATTTT. Protein: CASSLRVSGTDTQYF.

At least ten counts were recorded for this clonotype. This chain connects TRBV7-8 to TRBJ2-7; 9 bases agree with TRBD1. The CDR3 is 14 residues long. The junction had 6 bases not matched to a gene; V was cut back by 3 bases and J by 6 bases. Germline V gene data show CDR1 as SGHVS and CDR2 as FQNEAQ. The CDR3: CASSFRDRVFEQYF. In nucleotides, the CDR3 is TGTGCCAGCAGCTTCCGGGACAGGGTCTTCGAGCAGTACTTC.

The chain links TRBV12-3 or TRBV12-4 to TRBJ1-4; tentatively, D is TRBD1 (5 bases). Trimming took 3 bases from V and 7 from J, leaving 18 bases between them. The CDR3 contains 16 residues. DNA of the CDR3: TGTGCCAGCAGTTTGGTCGCGGGACTCGGCGGTGAAAAACTGTTTTTT. It yields the protein CASSLVAGLGGEKLFF.

This clonotype has a handful of counts. The chain joins TRBV9 to TRBJ2-1; D tentatively fits TRBD1 or TRBD2 (6 bases each). Deletions cut 0 bases from V and 4 bases from J, with 14 bases between. The CDR3 runs 16 residues. Germline V gene data show CDR1 as SGDLS and CDR2 as YYNGEE. The CDR3 DNA reads TGTGCCAGCAGCGTAGTGGGGGCGGGGTATTACAATGAGCAGTTCTTC. Its translation is CASSVVGAGYYNEQFF.

The chain joins TRBV5-1 to TRBJ2-5, with 11 positions matching TRBD2. Germline CDR1 is SGHRS and CDR2 is YFSETQ. This CDR3 is built from 15 residues. The junction had 6 bases not matched to a gene; V was cut back by 4 bases and J by 4 bases. In DNA, the CDR3 is TGCGCCAGCAGCGGAGGCGGACTAGCGGGAGAGACCCAGTACTTC. It codes for CASSGGGLAGETQYF.

This clonotype has more than one count but fewer than ten. Here the CDR3 reads CSARTRDSPYSNQPQHF. The DNA of the CDR3 is TGCAGTGCTAGAACCCGGGACAGTCCTTATAGCAATCAGCCCCAGCATTTT. The rearrangement links TRBV20-1 to TRBJ1-5, with 7 bases aligning to TRBD1. CDR3 size: 17 residues. From germline, CDR1 is DFQATT and CDR2 SNEGSKA (reference sequence). The V segment lost 2 bases and the J segment 0 bases; nucleotides outside the gene matches: 10.

This clonotype was seen repeatedly, ten times or more. The V call is TRBV29-1, the J call TRBJ2-7; D unresolved. The CDR3 totals 15 residues. Looked up from germline, CDR1 is SQVTM and CDR2 is ANQGSEA. Trimming pared 4 bases from V and 0 bases from J, leaving 16 bases between. The CDR3 nucleotides read TGCAGCGTTGCCCCCCGTGAAGGAACCTCCTACGAGCAGTACTTC. Protein: CSVAPREGTSYEQYF.

The chain combines TRBV5-1 with TRBJ2-1, with a possible D match to TRBD1 (5 bases). The germline CDR1 and CDR2 sequences are SGHRS and YFSETQ. Trimming removed 0 bases at V and 4 bases at J, with 8 bases between. This CDR3 has 14 amino acids. CDR3 sequence: CASSLEGAYNEQFF. In nucleotides, the CDR3 is TGCGCCAGCAGCTTGGAAGGGGCGTACAATGAGCAGTTCTTC.

CDR3 protein: CASSPRLARSNEQFF. Here the CDR3 DNA reads TGTGCCAGCAGCCCTAGACTAGCGAGGTCAAATGAGCAGTTCTTC. This chain uses TRBV9 with TRBJ2-1, with TRBD2 identical over 8 bases. This CDR3 is 15 amino acids long. J was trimmed by 7 bases and V by 4 bases; bases with no gene match: 10. Germline values: CDR1 SGDLS, CDR2 YYNGEE.

This clonotype was seen a handful of times. The J gene is TRBJ2-7, the V gene TRBV7-9; tentative D call: TRBD1 (8 bases). The CDR3 spans 15 residues. Trimming removed 3 bases from V and 5 bases from J, with 17 bases in between. Germline V gene lookup returns CDR1 SEHNR and CDR2 FQNEAQ (reference sequence). Written as DNA, the CDR3 is TGTGCCAGCAGCTTCGGACAGGGAGGGAGTGACGAGCAGTACTTC. It translates to CASSFGQGGSDEQYF.

The J gene is TRBJ2-2, the V gene TRBV6-2 or TRBV6-3; TRBD2 matches 7 bases. This CDR3 spans 15 amino acids. Germline values: CDR1 MNHEY, CDR2 SVGEGT. Losses at the gene ends were 5 bases for V and 5 bases for J; bases not matched to a gene: 8. For the CDR3, the DNA is TGTGCCAGCAGTGATACTAGCGTGGGTACCGGGGAGCTGTTTTTT. It codes for CASSDTSVGTGELFF.

This clonotype was observed a few times. This chain joins TRBV4-1 and TRBJ2-5, with D unresolved. The CDR3 runs 16 residues. Germline-derived CDR1 and CDR2 are MGHRA and YSYEKL. V was shortened by 3 bases and J by 4 bases, with 18 bases between the two germline ends. The CDR3 spells CASSQESTVQGETQYF. CDR3 DNA sequence: TGCGCCAGCAGCCAGGAATCGACCGTTCAAGGAGAGACCCAGTACTTC.

The chain has TRBV9 and TRBJ2-7; 7 bases match TRBD2. The CDR3 runs to 14 residues. From germline, CDR1 is SGDLS and CDR2 YYNGEE. With V trimmed by 4 bases and J by 6 bases, 10 bases remained unmatched. The CDR3 reads CASSPQSGLGEQYF. As DNA, the CDR3 is TGTGCCAGCAGCCCCCAGAGCGGACTAGGCGAGCAGTACTTC.

This clonotype has ten or more counts. The chain combines TRBV3-1 with TRBJ2-1; either TRBD1 or TRBD2 may supply D (5 bases each). The CDR3 sequence is 15 residues long. Deletions cut 4 bases from V and 6 bases from J, with 16 bases between. Germline V gene data show CDR1 as LGHDT and CDR2 as YNNKEL (reference sequence). DNA for the CDR3: TGTGCCAGCAGCCGTGGGACGGGGTGGGTCAATGAGCAGTTCTTC. Translated, it gives CASSRGTGWVNEQFF.

The V gene is TRBV20-1, the J gene TRBJ1-2; 8 bases align to TRBD1. This CDR3 region has 16 residues. Looked up from germline, CDR1 is DFQATT and CDR2 is SNEGSKA (reference sequence). V was pared by 3 bases and J by 4 bases, with 13 bases of the junction left unmatched. CDR3 loop: CSASDRGLDEGYGYTF. The CDR3 nucleotides read TGCAGTGCTAGCGACAGGGGTCTAGATGAGGGCTATGGCTACACCTTC.

The rearrangement joins TRBV30 to TRBJ2-3; a possible D gene is TRBD1 (6 bases). The CDR3 totals 14 residues. Germline-derived CDR1 and CDR2 are GTSNPN and SVGIG (reference sequence). Trimming cost V 5 bases and J 0 bases, with 12 bases left between them. Here the CDR3 DNA reads TGTGCCTGGGGTACCACAGGGAGCACAGATACGCAGTATTTT. This codes for CAWGTTGSTDTQYF. The full variable domain, its missing parts supplied by reference TRBV30 and TRBJ2-3, is SQTIHQWPATLVQPVGSPLSLECTVEGTSNPNLYWYRQAAGRGLQLLFYSVGIGQISSEVPQNLSASRPQDRQFILSSKKLLLSDSGFYLCAWGTTGSTDTQYFGPGTRLTVL.

This clonotype was observed a handful of times. The genes are TRBV10-3 and TRBJ2-1; D may correspond to TRBD1 or TRBD2 (5 bases each). This CDR3 has 14 residues. Germline V lookup: CDR1 ENHRY, CDR2 SYGVKD. V lost 2 bases to trimming and J lost 6 bases, with 11 bases between them. The CDR3 spells CAISEIGTVNEQFF. CDR3 nucleotide sequence: TGTGCCATCAGTGAGATCGGGACGGTCAATGAGCAGTTCTTC.

The V call is TRBV5-1, the J call TRBJ2-7, with 7 bases aligning to TRBD1. Germline values: CDR1 SGHRS, CDR2 YFSETQ. V trimming: 0 bases; J trimming: 7 bases; junction bases outside the gene matches: 7. The CDR3 spans 14 residues. CDR3 sequence reads: CASSLGQGYEEQYF. CDR3 bases: TGCGCCAGCAGCTTGGGACAGGGATATGAGGAGCAGTACTTC.

This clonotype was counted between two and nine times. The chain employs TRBV12-3 or TRBV12-4 and TRBJ2-3, with 8 bases matching TRBD1. The CDR3 is 14 residues long. V dropped 7 bases and J dropped 3; count of bases not matched to a gene: 6. CDR3 bases: TGTGCCAGCACTTATGGACAGGGTACAGATACGCAGTATTTT. Translated: CASTYGQGTDTQYF.

V is TRBV6-1 and J is TRBJ2-1; D is unclear. From germline, CDR1 is MNHNS and CDR2 SASEGT. This CDR3 is 13 amino acids long. Trimming stripped 6 bases from V and 10 bases from J, with 16 bases between. The CDR3 DNA sequence: TGTGCCAGCAGCCAGCACCAGAGCAGGGAGCAGTTCTTC. Its protein is CASSQHQSREQFF.

The genes are TRBV10-3 and TRBJ2-2, with D hard to call. CDR1 and CDR2 from the germline V gene are ENHRY and SYGVKD. The CDR3 is 14 residues long. Trimming removed 3 bases from V and 8 bases from J, with 13 bases in between. CDR3 in DNA: TGTGCCATCAGTGAACATGACGAGCTAGGGGAGCTGTTTTTT. Protein sequence: CAISEHDELGELFF.

The gene calls are TRBV12-3 or TRBV12-4 and TRBJ1-2; a weak D match, TRBD1 (5 bases). This CDR3 region has 16 residues. Trimming stripped 5 bases from V and 5 bases from J, with 21 bases between. CDR3 region: CASSRTSGGGGYGYTF. The DNA of the CDR3 is TGTGCCAGCAGTCGCACATCCGGGGGGGGTGGGTATGGCTACACCTTC.

On this clonotype: Germline and junction disagree at one end, which may indicate a read error. J is TRBJ2-1 and V is TRBV4-3; TRBD2 agrees at 8 bases. CDR1 is LGHNA and CDR2 is YSLEER in the germline V gene. CDR3 size: 13 residues. For the CDR3, the DNA is TGCGCCAGCAGCCCCGGACTAGCCAGGGAGCAGCTCTTC. Translated: CASSPGLAREQLF.

This clonotype was seen at least ten times. The chain couples TRBV3-1 to TRBJ2-7; 9 nucleotides match TRBD1. The germline V gene encodes CDR1 LGHDT and CDR2 YNNKEL (reference sequence). Trimming cost V 4 bases and J 3 bases; bases outside gene matches: 13. The CDR3 length is 17 residues. The CDR3 DNA is TGTGCCAGCAGCCCAACGGCGACAACAGGGGGCAACTACGAGCAGTACTTC. Residues: CASSPTATTGGNYEQYF.

This clonotype was seen a single time. V is TRBV20-1 and J is TRBJ2-3, with D possibly TRBD2 on 6 matching bases. The germline CDR1 and CDR2 sequences are DFQATT and SNEGSKA (reference sequence). The ends were cut back, 1 base at V and 6 bases at J, with 14 bases in the middle. The CDR3 covers 14 residues. The chain's CDR3 is CSARVPSGGDTQYF. CDR3 bases: TGCAGTGCTAGAGTGCCGAGCGGAGGGGATACGCAGTATTTT.

This clonotype occurred a few times. The chain uses TRBV10-3 and TRBJ2-3; TRBD2 matches 9 bases. Germline loops: CDR1 ENHRY, CDR2 SYGVKD. This CDR3 is built from 15 residues. V shed 3 bases, J shed 5 bases, and the junction held 6 bases outside the gene matches. CDR3 amino acids: CAISDLAGPQDTQYF. In nucleotides, the CDR3 is TGTGCCATCAGTGACCTAGCGGGGCCGCAAGATACGCAGTATTTT.

This clonotype was seen only a few times. The chain uses TRBV4-3 and TRBJ1-2; no clear D gene. The CDR3 length is 13 residues. The V end was cut by 3 bases, the J end by 0 bases, with 5 bases between. Per germline, CDR1 LGHNA and CDR2 YSLEER. The CDR3 is CASSHRPNYGYTF. CDR3 sequence (DNA): TGCGCCAGCAGCCATCGTCCTAACTATGGCTACACCTTC.